Sequencing of this T cell receptor beta chain was carried out in a study of cytomegalovirus exposure and HLA in healthy donors (dated by TCRdb to 2015 to 2018). With respect to the entire study: According to an earlier analysis of a few hundred of the donors, 200 million or so T cells yielded some 110 million unique TCR beta sequences and about 300 Gb of sequence data. Four to six DR-DQ haplotypes were handled as single units for association and clustering, since linkage in the cohort was strong. The T cell repertoires of about 700 subjects were profiled by immunosequencing and related to cytomegalovirus serostatus. HLA typing included class I and class II loci at four-digit resolution. On average, about 240,000 unique TCR beta nucleotide sequences were sequenced per donor among 398 genotyped donors of the cohort, with around 19% of those sequences being non-productive. The aim of the study was to test whether cataloging public T cell receptors could identify signatures of past pathogen exposure. Donor age, sex, ethnicity and CMV serostatus were compiled together with the repertoire data. An early release covering roughly 600 HLA-typed donors comprised about 300 gigabases of sequencing data and tens of millions of unique TCR sequences. Every discovery cohort repertoire had been produced on one sequencing platform. A separate validation cohort of about 110 different subjects was used in addition to the 666-subject first cohort. In a later genetic analysis, genome-wide SNP genotypes for about three fifths of the roughly 670 donors were used, and that subset was treated as a discovery cohort. In the later analysis, no new phenotypic data were used to find candidate immune exposures; instead, reliance was placed on TCR beta sequences and their occurrence across donors. To predict cytomegalovirus infection status, the study combined high-throughput TCR immunosequencing, statistical association of individual TCRs with disease status, and machine learning. Of the 300 to 450 genotyped donors, 65% to 90% were placed in the genetic ancestry cluster associated with self-reported Caucasian donors. To decide whether each TCR beta V gene segment behaved as functional or pseudogenic, an earlier analysis of nearly 600 of the donors relied on high-throughput TCR beta sequencing. The number of donors typed differed by locus, with about 620-630 for A, B, C, DRB1 and DQB1, around 500 for DQA1, 606 for DPA1, and about 450 for DPB1. To study patterns of TCR occurrence, a later analysis re-analyzed previously published TCR beta repertoires from 600 to 750 donors and added high-resolution HLA genotyping.

The cohort comprised 670 or so healthy bone marrow donors. At the time of sampling, every cohort member was nominally healthy, though immune exposures that went unrecorded were likely present. The donor was CMV seropositive and belonged to the group of a few hundred seropositive cohort members. A peripheral blood sample was collected from each donor, and TCR beta sequencing was performed on peripheral blood mononuclear cells. The Qiagen DNeasy Blood Extraction Kit was used to extract genomic DNA from the blood cell samples. To prepare the library, the immunoSEQ multiplex PCR assay was applied. The multiplex PCR relied on a mix of 60 forward primers for TCR Vbeta segments and 13 reverse primers for TCR Jbeta segments. A multiplex PCR assay on genomic DNA amplified the CDR3 region of rearranged TCR beta genes. Amplified TCR beta libraries were sequenced as 87-base-pair reads on the Illumina HiSeq System. As for the authors' bioinformatics: A later analysis tallied approximately 87 million unique TCR beta chains across the 600 to 700 repertoires, and some 10 million of those chains were shared by two or more donors. To remove PCR and sequencing errors, raw reads were error-corrected and collapsed into unique sequences using a nearest-neighbor algorithm that merged closely related sequences. V, D and J gene segments were assigned by aligning CDR3 sequences to IMGT reference sequences. For a sequence to be retained, at least a six-nucleotide match to both a V gene segment and a J gene segment was required. Rearrangements were called productive when the CDR3 lacked stop codons and stayed in frame with V and J; all others were non-productive. CDR3 was defined by IMGT convention, running from the second conserved V-encoded cysteine to the conserved J-encoded phenylalanine. In an earlier analysis of 500 to 650 of the donors, sequences lacking an unambiguous match to a single V gene segment were excluded. An earlier analysis of approximately 590 of the donors classified V segments as functional when productive rearrangements were above 56.7% and as segregating when the standard deviation between donors was above 5%. A statistical classification framework was built to diagnose cytomegalovirus status from the catalog of TCR beta chain sequences. In a later analysis, TCR nucleotide sequences were compared against IMGT/GENE-DB human TR gene sequences so that V and J genes could be assigned. In a later analysis, CDR3 sequences and most-parsimonious VDJ recombination scenarios were assigned using the TCRdist pipeline. A later analysis defined each TCR beta chain by its CDR3 amino acid sequence plus V-gene family, and excluded reads lacking a unique V-gene family. In a later analysis, approximately 590 highly shared, low-generation-probability nucleotide sequences were removed to address suspected cross-contamination and a sequencing artifact. For each public chain, a later analysis derived a clonal expansion index from normalized ranks of inferred template counts within each repertoire. In a later analysis, generation probabilities were computed with a VDJ recombination model fitted to out-of-frame rearrangements, and the resulting probabilities were checked against IGoR. A later analysis scored TCR-TCR, TCR-HLA and TCR-CMV co-occurrence with hypergeometric tests, applying a repertoire-size bias correction to TCR pairs. To estimate false discovery rates, a later analysis permuted the HLA or CMV assignments 20 times. In a later analysis, co-occurring TCRs were grouped using DBSCAN, and TCRdist sequence similarity was added for clustering within HLA-allele-positive subsets. Co-occurrence clustering excluded repertoires with fewer than 30,000 or more than 120,000 public chains, plus five with anomalous nucleotide sharing. TCRdb carries this immuneACCESS record with in-frame sequences only. Its versions omit some clonotypes, under half of them owing to an unresolved V gene in the studies checked, with the rest unexplained. V and J calls and clone size follow that table, whereas D and trimming were derived from the DNA. Recorded for this sample are more than 95,000 clones; around three quarters of them occurred a single time. The ten largest make up about 12% of the sample.

V and J are truncated by 6 bases and 0 bases respectively, leaving an intervening sequence of 20 bases. Per the germline V gene, MDHEN is the CDR1 and SYDVKM is the CDR2. The CDR3 spans 17 residues, from the cysteine through the phenylalanine. Only the CDR3 region is kept as DNA, spanning 51 bases read in frame from base 1. Broader findings and caveats from the paper: A cluster of highly shared sequence variants was judged likely to represent a technical artifact of the sequencing pipeline. According to a later genetic analysis, donors in an Asian-associated ancestry cluster had fewer N-insertions in productive TCRs than the roughly 670-donor mean. Linkage disequilibrium might explain the correlated functional status among segregating V segments, but an unknown experimental factor could not be ruled out. A few of the identified cytomegalovirus-associated TCR beta chains were confirmed in vitro to be specific for cytomegalovirus antigens. A later analysis reported that several top co-occurrence clusters appeared linked to parvovirus B19, influenza, CMV and Epstein-Barr virus. Because counts were too low, seventeen rarely observed V segments, including chromosome 9 orphons, were excluded from the earlier analysis of around 640 of the donors. It was suggested by the authors that the approach could potentially be generalized to other disease states and immunological phenotypes. According to a later analysis, most CMV-associated TCR beta chains appeared to be HLA-restricted, and the HLA associations seemed to be driven largely by CMV exposure. A later analysis associated around 16,000 TCR beta sequences with specific HLA alleles at a false discovery rate of 0.05. Most TCR sequences were observed very rarely across donors, whereas some public TCRs were present in many individuals. Immune exposure information for the cohort was limited to CMV serostatus. A later genetic analysis associated a missense DCLRE1C variant with V-gene and J-gene trimming of TCR beta chains, and an independent cohort replicated the association. Because HLA typing was missing for some donors at each locus, association tests included only the typed subset. Cytomegalovirus status was reported to be diagnosed by the classifier with high specificity and sensitivity in both the original and validation cohorts. The 87-base-pair reads could not distinguish some IMGT-functional V segments, including TRBV6-2 and TRBV6-3, so those segments were excluded. A further reported finding was that TCR beta sequences accurately predicted the HLA-A and HLA-B alleles for most subjects in the first cohort. This cohort had only TCR beta chains sequenced, and the lack of alpha or paired-chain data limited which features could be detected. Presence/absence analyses assumed roughly uniform sequencing depth across donors, an assumption that may not hold. In a later analysis, TCR association rates were found to vary across HLA loci, with the most associated TCRs seen for DRB1 alleles and the fewest for HLA-C alleles. In a later analysis, HLA-associated TCR beta chains were found to be more clonally expanded and to have lower generation probabilities than equally common non-associated chains. In an earlier analysis of some 500 of the donors, most TCR beta V segments were observed in productive rearrangements about 87% or about 30% of the time, broadly matching IMGT annotations. In the study, around 160 TCR beta chains were listed as associated with cytomegalovirus. Strong co-occurrence of HLA alleles, especially DR and DQ, made assigning TCR associations to individual alleles difficult.

This clone came up once. Its antigen is not yet known. It has no much larger one-base neighbor in the sample; base qualities were not kept. The rearrangement combines TRBV28 with TRBJ1-1, with the D gene too uncertain to name. Sequencing input: PBMCs. The sequence came from an older woman in good health and CMV-seropositive. This receptor has the CDR3 CASSPGVGVSLNTEAFF. The sequenced DNA: TGTGCCAGCAGCCCGGGCGTGGGAGTATCTCTGAACACTGAAGCTTTCTTT.